This is a list of T cell receptor beta chains from one sample in a study of regulatory T cells in long-lasting Graves disease. TCRdb independently ran MiXCR on the multiplex PCR reads; one entry per CDR3 protein. The table lists roughly 500,000 distinct CDR3 sequences, around 21% of them singletons. Source: peripheral blood mononuclear cells (PBMCs), taken when the disease was refractory, from a patient treated with antithyroid drugs. The receptors stem from a female donor with Graves disease. Both conserved end residues are part of each CDR3. Fields, in order: V gene, CDR3 length, clone size, D gene, J gene, CDR3 protein, CDR3 DNA. The D gene is left open where the match is weak. A row's size may be missing; if present it is once, few, many or a size class.

V: TRBV2
length: 13
size: NA
D: TRBD2
J: TRBJ2-2
CDR3: CASSGRVIGELFF
DNA: TGTGCCAGCAGCGGGAGGGTTATCGGGGAGCTGTTTTTT

V: TRBV10-2
length: 14
size: NA
D: TRBD1
J: TRBJ2-7
CDR3: CASSGGQSFYEQYF
DNA: TGCGCCAGCAGTGGGGGACAGTCATTCTACGAGCAGTACTTC

V: TRBV4-2
length: 13
size: few
D: NA
J: TRBJ1-1
CDR3: CASSQVLTEEAFF
DNA: TGTGCCAGCAGCCAAGTTTTGACAGAAGAAGCTTTCTTT

V: TRBV6-2/TRBV6-3
length: 16
size: many
D: TRBD1
J: TRBJ1-1
CDR3: CASSKGTAFMNTEAFF
DNA: TGTGCCAGCAGTAAGGGGACAGCCTTCATGAACACTGAAGCTTTCTTT

V: TRBV7-2
length: 16
size: NA
D: TRBD2
J: TRBJ2-1
CDR3: CASSLSLAGLNNEQFF
DNA: TGTGCCAGCAGCTTAAGTCTAGCGGGACTGAACAATGAGCAGTTCTTC

V: TRBV10-2
length: 13
size: few
D: TRBD1
J: TRBJ1-1
CDR3: CASGKTGGTEAFF
DNA: TGCGCCAGCGGGAAGACAGGGGGCACTGAAGCTTTCTTT

V: TRBV2
length: 13
size: many
D: NA
J: TRBJ1-2
CDR3: CASTSTQLYGYTF
DNA: TGTGCCAGCACCTCGACCCAGCTCTATGGCTACACCTTC

V: TRBV4-3
length: 18
size: few
D: TRBD2
J: TRBJ2-7
CDR3: CASSQESGLAGAVYEQYF
DNA: TGCGCCAGCAGCCAAGAAAGCGGGCTAGCGGGAGCTGTATACGAGCAGTACTTC

V: TRBV30
length: 13
size: many
D: NA
J: TRBJ1-1
CDR3: CACHRGENTEAFF
DNA: TGTGCCTGTCATAGGGGGGAGAACACTGAAGCTTTCTTT

V: TRBV19
length: 15
size: NA
D: TRBD2
J: TRBJ2-2
CDR3: CASSIVREGTGELFF
DNA: TGTGCCAGTAGTATAGTCAGGGAGGGCACCGGGGAGCTGTTTTTT

V: TRBV27
length: 16
size: few
D: NA
J: TRBJ2-7
CDR3: CASSTFADNGPYEQYF
DNA: TGTGCCAGCAGTACTTTTGCGGACAATGGACCCTACGAGCAGTACTTC

V: TRBV20-1
length: 13
size: many
D: NA
J: TRBJ2-5
CDR3: CSATLRSQETQYF
DNA: TGCAGTGCCACCCTGCGGTCACAAGAGACCCAGTACTTC

V: TRBV2
length: 13
size: many
D: NA
J: TRBJ1-4
CDR3: CASSVGTREKLFF
DNA: TGTGCCAGCAGTGTTGGGACCAGGGAAAAACTGTTTTTT

V: TRBV7-2
length: 15
size: few
D: NA
J: TRBJ2-7
CDR3: CASSNEGGFPYEQYF
DNA: TGTGCCAGCAGCAACGAGGGTGGCTTTCCCTACGAGCAGTACTTC

V: TRBV28
length: 16
size: few
D: NA
J: TRBJ1-1
CDR3: CASSLIKGKMNTEAFF
DNA: TGTGCCAGCAGTTTAATAAAAGGGAAAATGAACACTGAAGCTTTCTTT

V: TRBV12-3/TRBV12-4
length: 12
size: many
D: NA
J: TRBJ1-2
CDR3: CASSLNRFGYTF
DNA: TGTGCCAGCAGTTTGAACCGGTTCGGCTACACCTTC

V: TRBV5-1
length: 12
size: few
D: TRBD1
J: TRBJ1-1
CDR3: CASSVDRVKAFF
DNA: TGCGCCAGCAGCGTGGACAGGGTGAAAGCTTTCTTT

V: TRBV30
length: 13
size: few
D: NA
J: TRBJ1-2
CDR3: CAWRTEANYGYTF
DNA: TGTGCCTGGAGGACAGAAGCTAACTATGGCTACACCTTC

V: TRBV27
length: 15
size: NA
D: TRBD1
J: TRBJ2-7
CDR3: CASSPLGQGSYEQYF
DNA: TGTGCCAGCAGTCCTCTGGGACAGGGATCCTACGAGCAGTACTTC

V: TRBV5-1
length: 12
size: many
D: NA
J: TRBJ2-7
CDR3: CASSSSPYEQYF
DNA: TGCGCCAGCAGTTCATCCCCCTACGAGCAGTACTTC

V: TRBV27
length: 16
size: once
D: NA
J: TRBJ2-3
CDR3: CASGLQTGLSSDTQYF
DNA: TGTGCCAGCGGCCTCCAAACAGGGCTTTCATCCGATACGCAGTATTTT

V: TRBV19
length: 14
size: NA
D: TRBD1
J: TRBJ2-2
CDR3: CASRGTGSTGELFF
DNA: TGTGCCAGTAGAGGGACAGGGAGTACCGGGGAGCTGTTTTTT

V: TRBV5-5
length: 13
size: NA
D: NA
J: TRBJ1-4
CDR3: CASSFSPNEKLFF
DNA: TGTGCCAGCAGCTTTAGCCCTAATGAAAAACTGTTTTTT

V: TRBV29-1
length: 11
size: NA
D: NA
J: TRBJ2-1
CDR3: CSVSIGGEQFF
DNA: TGCAGCGTCAGTATCGGGGGTGAGCAGTTCTTC

V: TRBV29-1
length: 13
size: few
D: NA
J: TRBJ1-4
CDR3: CSVFIGGWEKLFF
DNA: TGCAGCGTTTTTATAGGGGGATGGGAAAAACTGTTTTTT

V: TRBV19
length: 14
size: NA
D: NA
J: TRBJ1-1
CDR3: CASRRGSANTEAFF
DNA: TGTGCCAGTAGAAGGGGTTCGGCGAACACTGAAGCTTTCTTT

V: TRBV28
length: 13
size: NA
D: NA
J: TRBJ2-7
CDR3: CASSFLDGYEQYF
DNA: TGTGCCAGCAGTTTCTTGGACGGCTACGAGCAGTACTTC

V: TRBV10-3
length: 13
size: many
D: TRBD1
J: TRBJ1-2
CDR3: CAISAGQGDGYTF
DNA: TGTGCCATCAGTGCGGGACAGGGCGATGGCTACACCTTC

V: TRBV6-5
length: 16
size: NA
D: TRBD1
J: TRBJ2-2
CDR3: CASSYTGRGTGGELFF
DNA: TGTGCCAGCAGTTACACGGGCAGGGGGACCGGCGGGGAGCTGTTTTTT

V: TRBV7-2
length: 13
size: few
D: TRBD2
J: TRBJ2-1
CDR3: CASTSGPMDEQFF
DNA: TGTGCCAGCACTAGCGGGCCCATGGATGAGCAGTTCTTC

V: TRBV10-1
length: 15
size: NA
D: NA
J: TRBJ2-3
CDR3: CASSESTFRTDTQYF
DNA: TGCGCCAGCAGTGAGTCTACCTTCCGCACAGATACGCAGTATTTT